This T cell receptor (beta chain) was obtained from a study of sequential checkpoint blockade in melanoma (dated by TCRdb to about 2019). Regarding the complete study: In a 1:1 randomization, patients received either first-line nivolumab then ipilimumab (arm A) or ipilimumab then nivolumab (arm B). Maintenance nivolumab was given following each of the two trial sequences.

Comment on this clone: It has no known antigen specificity. The sample holds no much larger clone one base away, and base qualities are not on file.

The immunoSEQ Assay was used to immunosequence TCRbeta CDR3 regions from genomic DNA. Before high-throughput sequencing, genomic DNA was amplified using bias-controlled multiplex PCR. As for how the authors treated the data: To quantify the absolute abundance of each unique TCRbeta CDR3 region, the sequences were collapsed and filtered. Clonality was defined as 1 minus Pielou's evenness and was calculated using productive rearrangements only. A previously published method was used to identify clones whose frequencies were significantly greater in on-treatment samples than in baseline samples. TCRdb obtained this table from immuneACCESS and retained in-frame rearrangements with V and J assigned. These tables miss some clones; where compared with another copy, unresolved V genes account for less than half of the shortfall, and the remainder is unexplained. Clonal size and the V and J genes are those of that table, whereas D and trimming came from the DNA. Across this sample there are under 15,000 clones, with under 90% seen only once. The top ten clones comprise 6% to 8.5% of the sample.

Reading the label with the study, this specimen's treatment or condition is: randomized to nivolumab then ipilimumab (arm A) or the reverse (arm B). No trial patient had received prior DNA-damaging chemotherapy. On a FACS Aria II flow cytometer, live CD3+CD8+ cells that were negative for CD19 and CD56 were sorted from thawed PBMCs. Samples were obtained from patients with melanoma enrolled in CheckMate 064, a randomized, open-label phase II trial of sequential checkpoint blockade. Peripheral blood mononuclear cells were collected by leukapheresis, purified using Ficoll-Paque, and frozen in human serum containing about 10% DMSO. Purity of sorted blood CD3+CD8+ cells was verified at >98% immediately after sorting, followed by DNA extraction. What the authors observed across the whole study: The model for predicting response that combines TCR metrics with mutation burden needs to be validated in larger, independent patient cohorts.

CDR1 and CDR2, looked up from the germline V gene (reference sequence), are MNHEY and SMNVEV. The V and J ends are trimmed by 11 bases and 0 bases, leaving 11 bases between them. The CDR3 starts with the cysteine, ends with the phenylalanine, and has 12 residues. The read is trimmed to its CDR3 DNA, 36 bases read in frame from base 1. The TCR originated in a human donor with melanoma. The V and J genes are TRBV27 and TRBJ2-7, and the D gene may be TRBD1, 6 bases matching. The input for sequencing was CD8+ T cells sorted from blood (inferred from file names), taken from a patient given nivolumab and ipilimumab in sequence. The CDR3 protein is CASSGDSYEQYF. The DNA reads as follows: TGTGCCTCCTCAGGGGACTCCTACGAGCAGTACTTC.